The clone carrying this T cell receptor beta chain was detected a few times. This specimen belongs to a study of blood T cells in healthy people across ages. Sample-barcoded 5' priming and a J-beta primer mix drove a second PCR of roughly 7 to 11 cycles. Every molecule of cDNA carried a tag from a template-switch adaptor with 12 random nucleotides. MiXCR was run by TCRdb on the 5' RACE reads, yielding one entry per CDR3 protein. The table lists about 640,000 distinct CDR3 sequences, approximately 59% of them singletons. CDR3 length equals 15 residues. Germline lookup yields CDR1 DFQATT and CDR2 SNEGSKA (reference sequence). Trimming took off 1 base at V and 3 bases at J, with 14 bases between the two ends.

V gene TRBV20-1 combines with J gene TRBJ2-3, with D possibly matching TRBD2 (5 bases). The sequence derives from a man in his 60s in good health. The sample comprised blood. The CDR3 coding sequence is TGCAGTGCTAGAGGATGGCAGGACTTTACAGATACGCAGTATTTT. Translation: CSARGWQDFTDTQYF.